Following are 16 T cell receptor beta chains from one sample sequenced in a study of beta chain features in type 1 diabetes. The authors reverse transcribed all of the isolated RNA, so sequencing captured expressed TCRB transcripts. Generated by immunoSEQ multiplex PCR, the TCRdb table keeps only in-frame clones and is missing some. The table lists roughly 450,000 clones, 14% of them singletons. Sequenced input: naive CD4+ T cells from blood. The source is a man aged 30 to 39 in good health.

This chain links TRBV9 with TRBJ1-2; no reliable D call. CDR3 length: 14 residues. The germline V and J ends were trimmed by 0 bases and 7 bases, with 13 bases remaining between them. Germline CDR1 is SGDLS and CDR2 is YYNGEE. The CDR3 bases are TGTGCCAGCAGCGTAGGACGGGTACGTCGTGGCTACACCTTC. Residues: CASSVGRVRRGYTF.

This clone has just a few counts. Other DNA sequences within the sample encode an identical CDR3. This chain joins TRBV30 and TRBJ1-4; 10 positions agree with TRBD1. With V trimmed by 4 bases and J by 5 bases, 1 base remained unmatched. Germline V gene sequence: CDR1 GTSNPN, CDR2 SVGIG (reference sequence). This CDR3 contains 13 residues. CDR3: CAWTGQGNEKLFF. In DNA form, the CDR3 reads TGTGCCTGGACGGGACAGGGGAATGAAAAACTGTTTTTT.

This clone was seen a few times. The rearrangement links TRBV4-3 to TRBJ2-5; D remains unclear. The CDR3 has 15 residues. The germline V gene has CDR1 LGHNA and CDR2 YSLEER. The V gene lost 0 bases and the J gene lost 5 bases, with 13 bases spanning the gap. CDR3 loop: CASSQESTVGETQYF. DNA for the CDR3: TGCGCCAGCAGCCAAGAATCAACGGTCGGCGAGACCCAGTACTTC.

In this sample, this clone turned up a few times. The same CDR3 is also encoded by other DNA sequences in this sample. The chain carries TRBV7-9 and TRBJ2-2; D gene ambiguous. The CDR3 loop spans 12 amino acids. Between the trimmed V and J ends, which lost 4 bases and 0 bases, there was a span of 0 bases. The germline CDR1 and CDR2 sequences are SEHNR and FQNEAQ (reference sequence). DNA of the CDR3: TGTGCCAGCAGCTCGAACACCGGGGAGCTGTTTTTT. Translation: CASSSNTGELFF.

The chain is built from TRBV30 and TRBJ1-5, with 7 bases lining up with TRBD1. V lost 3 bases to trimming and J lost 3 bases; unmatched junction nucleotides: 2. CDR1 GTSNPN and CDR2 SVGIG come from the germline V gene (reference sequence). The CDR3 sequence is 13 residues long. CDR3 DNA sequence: TGTGCCTGGAGACAGGGGTTCAATCAGCCCCAGCATTTT. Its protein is CAWRQGFNQPQHF.

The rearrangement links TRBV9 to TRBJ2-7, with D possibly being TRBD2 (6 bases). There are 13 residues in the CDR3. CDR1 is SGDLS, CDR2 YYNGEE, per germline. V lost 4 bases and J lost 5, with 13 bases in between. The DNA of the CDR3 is TGTGCCAGCAGCCCCCGGGGGTGGGACGAGCAGTACTTC. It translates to CASSPRGWDEQYF.

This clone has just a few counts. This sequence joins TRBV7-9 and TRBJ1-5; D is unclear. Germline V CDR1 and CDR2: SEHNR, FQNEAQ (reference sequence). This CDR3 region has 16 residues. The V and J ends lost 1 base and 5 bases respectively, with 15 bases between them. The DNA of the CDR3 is TGTGCCAGCAGCTTAGTGGACCGGGTAACCGATCAGCCCCAGCATTTT. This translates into CASSLVDRVTDQPQHF.

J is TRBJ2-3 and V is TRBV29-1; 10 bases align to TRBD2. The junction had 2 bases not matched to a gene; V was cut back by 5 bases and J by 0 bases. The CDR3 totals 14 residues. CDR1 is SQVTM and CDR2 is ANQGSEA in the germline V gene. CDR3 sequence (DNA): TGCAGCGTTACTAGCGGGACCAGCACAGATACGCAGTATTTT. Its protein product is CSVTSGTSTDTQYF.

The CDR3 DNA follows: TGCAGCGTGATGGGACAGGGAGGCACTGAAGCTTTCTTT. Translated: CSVMGQGGTEAFF. V and J are TRBV29-1 and TRBJ1-1; 9 nucleotides align to TRBD1. Trimming at V came to 6 bases and at J to 4 bases, leaving 6 bases not matched to a gene. The CDR3 contains 13 residues. Germline V CDR1 and CDR2: SQVTM, ANQGSEA.

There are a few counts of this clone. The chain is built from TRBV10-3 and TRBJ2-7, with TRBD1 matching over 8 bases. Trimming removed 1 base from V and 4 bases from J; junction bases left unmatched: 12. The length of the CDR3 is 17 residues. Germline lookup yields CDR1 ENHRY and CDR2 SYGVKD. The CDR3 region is CAISEFPDRAIKYEQYV. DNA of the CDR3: TGTGCCATCAGTGAGTTCCCGGACAGGGCAATTAAGTACGAGCAGTACGTC.

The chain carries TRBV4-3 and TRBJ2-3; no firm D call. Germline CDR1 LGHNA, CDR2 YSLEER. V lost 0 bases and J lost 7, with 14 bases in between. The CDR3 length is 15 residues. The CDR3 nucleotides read TGCGCCAGCAGCCAAGATAGATCCGTTTTTAATACGCAGTATTTT. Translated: CASSQDRSVFNTQYF.

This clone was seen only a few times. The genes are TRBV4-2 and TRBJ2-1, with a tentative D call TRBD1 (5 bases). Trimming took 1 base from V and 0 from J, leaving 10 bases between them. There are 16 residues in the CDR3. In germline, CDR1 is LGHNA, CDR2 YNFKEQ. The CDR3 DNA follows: TGTGCCAGCAGCCAAGCAAGGGGTCCCTCCTACAATGAGCAGTTCTTC. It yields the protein CASSQARGPSYNEQFF.

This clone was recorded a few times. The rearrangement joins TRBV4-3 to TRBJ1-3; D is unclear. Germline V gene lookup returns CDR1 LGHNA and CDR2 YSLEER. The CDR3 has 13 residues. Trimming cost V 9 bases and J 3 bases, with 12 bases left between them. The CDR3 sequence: CASRLVGGNTIYF. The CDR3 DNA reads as TGCGCCAGTCGGCTGGTTGGTGGAAACACCATATATTTT.

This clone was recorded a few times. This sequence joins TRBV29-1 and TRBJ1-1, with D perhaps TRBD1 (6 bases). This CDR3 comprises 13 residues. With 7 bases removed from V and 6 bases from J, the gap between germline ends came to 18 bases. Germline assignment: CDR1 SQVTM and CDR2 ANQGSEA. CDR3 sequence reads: CSADRGLSSEAFF. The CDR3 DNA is TGCAGCGCTGACCGGGGGCTGAGTTCTGAAGCTTTCTTT.

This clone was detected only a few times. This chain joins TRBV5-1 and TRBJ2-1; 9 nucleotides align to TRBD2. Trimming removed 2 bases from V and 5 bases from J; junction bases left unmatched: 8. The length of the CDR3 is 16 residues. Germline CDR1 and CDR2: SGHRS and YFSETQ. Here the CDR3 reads CASSFLAGGGHNEQFF. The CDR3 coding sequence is TGCGCCAGCAGCTTCCTCGCGGGAGGGGGTCACAATGAGCAGTTCTTC.

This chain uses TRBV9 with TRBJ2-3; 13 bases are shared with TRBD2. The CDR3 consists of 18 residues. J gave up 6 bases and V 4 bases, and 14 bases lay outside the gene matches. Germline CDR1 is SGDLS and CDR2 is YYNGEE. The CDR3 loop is CASSPRLAGGSLGDTQYF. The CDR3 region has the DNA TGTGCCAGCAGCCCGAGACTAGCGGGAGGTTCTCTAGGGGATACGCAGTATTTT.